These T cell receptor beta chains were read from a single sample in a study of identical twins. TCRdb used MiXCR to reprocess the 5' RACE reads, holding one entry per CDR3 protein. Seen here are more than 650,000 distinct CDR3 sequences, 6% to 6.5% observed once, and the top ten hold roughly 2%. Material for sequencing was naive T cells sorted from blood. These receptors all come from a man aged 18 to 29 in good health. The CDR3 runs from the conserved cysteine through the conserved F or W. Fields, in order: V gene, D gene, clone size, J gene, CDR3 DNA, CDR3 protein. D genes are given only for firm matches. Expanded clones get a size class; other rows say once, few or many, or leave the size out.

V: TRBV27
D: TRBD2
size: few
J: TRBJ2-1
DNA: TGTGCCAGCAGTTTATCTTCGGGAGGGGCGGACGAGCAGTTCTTC
CDR3: CASSLSSGGADEQFF

V: TRBV3-1
D: TRBD2
size: .
J: TRBJ2-1
DNA: TGTGCCAGCAGCCAACCAGCAAAAAGACTAGCCGATGAGCAGTTCTTC
CDR3: CASSQPAKRLADEQFF

V: TRBV18
D: .
size: few
J: TRBJ2-5
DNA: TGTGCCAGCACACGGAGAGGCGAAGAGACCCAGTACTTC
CDR3: CASTRRGEETQYF

V: TRBV5-1
D: .
size: many
J: TRBJ2-5
DNA: TGCGCCAGCAGCCAGGGAGACCAAGAGACCCAGTACTTC
CDR3: CASSQGDQETQYF

V: TRBV7-2
D: .
size: few
J: TRBJ2-1
DNA: TGTGCCAGCAGCCCGAGAGCGGGTTTGGTGCCCAATGAGCAGTTCTTC
CDR3: CASSPRAGLVPNEQFF

V: TRBV30
D: .
size: few
J: TRBJ2-2
DNA: TGTGCCTGGAAAATGGACACCGGGGAGCTGTTTTTT
CDR3: CAWKMDTGELFF

V: TRBV10-1
D: TRBD2
size: .
J: TRBJ2-1
DNA: TGCGCCAGCAGTGTGGGGCTAGCGGGAGGGCGGAATGAGCAGTTCTTC
CDR3: CASSVGLAGGRNEQFF

V: TRBV5-1
D: .
size: many
J: TRBJ2-7
DNA: TGCGCCTCTTCCGAGGCGGTAACCTACGAGCAGTACTTC
CDR3: CASSEAVTYEQYF

V: TRBV20-1
D: .
size: few
J: TRBJ2-2
DNA: TGCAGTGCTGCCTCGGGGGCCGGGGAGCTGTTTTTT
CDR3: CSAASGAGELFF

V: TRBV6-1
D: .
size: many
J: TRBJ2-1
DNA: TGTGCCAGCAGGGCCAGATTGGGCAATGAGCAGTTCTTC
CDR3: CASRARLGNEQFF

V: TRBV25-1
D: .
size: .
J: TRBJ1-4
DNA: TGTGCCAGCAGTGGGTTAAGGGAAAAACTGTTTTTT
CDR3: CASSGLREKLFF

V: TRBV5-1
D: TRBD1
size: few
J: TRBJ1-1
DNA: TGCGCCAGCAGCCCTCGGGGGACAGGAGAGAACACTGAAGCTTTCTTT
CDR3: CASSPRGTGENTEAFF

V: TRBV10-3
D: .
size: many
J: TRBJ2-1
DNA: TGTGCCATCAGTGCGGACCCATCTCATGAGCAGTTCTTC
CDR3: CAISADPSHEQFF

V: TRBV12-3/TRBV12-4
D: TRBD2
size: many
J: TRBJ2-5
DNA: TGTGCCAGCAGTAGACTAGCGGAAGAGACCCAGTACTTC
CDR3: CASSRLAEETQYF

V: TRBV4-2
D: TRBD2
size: many
J: TRBJ2-3
DNA: TGTGCCAGCAGCCAAGGACTAGCGGGAGGAGGAGATACGCAGTATTTT
CDR3: CASSQGLAGGGDTQYF

V: TRBV7-2
D: .
size: many
J: TRBJ2-7
DNA: TGTGCCAGCAGCTTAGATTCACATACCGAGCAGTACTTC
CDR3: CASSLDSHTEQYF

V: TRBV12-3/TRBV12-4
D: .
size: .
J: TRBJ2-3
DNA: TGTGCCAGCAGTTTCGTCAGGGGGGGAGATACGCAGTATTTT
CDR3: CASSFVRGGDTQYF

V: TRBV10-3
D: .
size: many
J: TRBJ2-5
DNA: TGTGCCATCAGTGACGGGTACCAAGAGACCCAGTACTTC
CDR3: CAISDGYQETQYF

V: TRBV12-3/TRBV12-4
D: TRBD1
size: few
J: TRBJ1-5
DNA: TGTGCCAGCAGTCTCCCGGGACAGGGCGAGCATTTT
CDR3: CASSLPGQGEHF

V: TRBV7-9
D: .
size: many
J: TRBJ2-1
DNA: TGTGCCAGCAGCCTACCTAGAAACAGTGAGCAGTTCTTC
CDR3: CASSLPRNSEQFF

V: TRBV10-3
D: .
size: .
J: TRBJ2-4
DNA: TGTGCCATCAGTGAGTCAGGAAAAAACATTCAGTACTTC
CDR3: CAISESGKNIQYF

V: TRBV5-1
D: TRBD1
size: few
J: TRBJ1-4
DNA: TGCGCCAGCAGTCGACACCGGGACAGGGGGCTCACTAATGAAAAACTGTTTTTT
CDR3: CASSRHRDRGLTNEKLFF

V: TRBV19
D: .
size: .
J: TRBJ2-5
DNA: TGTGCCAGTAGTAAGGCTAGTTCCGAGACCCAGTACTTC
CDR3: CASSKASSETQYF

V: TRBV29-1
D: .
size: many
J: TRBJ2-1
DNA: TGCAGTGATAAGGGGGGAACCTACAATGAGCAGTTCTTC
CDR3: CSDKGGTYNEQFF

V: TRBV5-1
D: .
size: few
J: TRBJ2-2
DNA: TGCGCCAGCAGCTTCTTTCAGGCGAACACCGGGGAGCTGTTTTTT
CDR3: CASSFFQANTGELFF

V: TRBV20-1
D: TRBD2
size: many
J: TRBJ2-5
DNA: TGCAGTGCTAGTGGGGGGACTAGCGGTCAGACCCAGTACTTC
CDR3: CSASGGTSGQTQYF

V: TRBV7-8
D: .
size: .
J: TRBJ2-7
DNA: TGTGCCAGCAGCGAGACAGGCGAGCAGTATTTC
CDR3: CASSETGEQYF

V: TRBV5-5
D: TRBD1
size: .
J: TRBJ1-1
DNA: TGTGCCAGCAGTTGGTCAGGGGGCTCAACGAACACTGAAGCTTTCTTT
CDR3: CASSWSGGSTNTEAFF

V: TRBV7-2
D: .
size: .
J: TRBJ2-5
DNA: TGTGCCAGCAGCTTCGCAGGCTCTGGGGGAGAGACCCAGTACTTC
CDR3: CASSFAGSGGETQYF